The 7 T cell receptor beta chains reported below all come from one sample, sequenced in a study of blood T cells in healthy people across ages. For the second PCR, which ran for about 6 to 11 cycles, a sample-barcoded 5' primer and a J-beta primer mix were used. TCRdb redid the calling of the 5' RACE reads with MiXCR, one entry per CDR3 protein. The table shows about 1.8 million distinct CDR3 sequences, with roughly 52% occurring only once. The sample was blood. The receptors stem from a woman in her 40s in good health.

This clonotype was found once. The V gene is TRBV7-2, the J gene TRBJ2-1, with a weak D call TRBD1 (5 bases). With 1 base removed from V and 2 bases from J, the gap between germline ends came to 9 bases. CDR1 is SGHTA and CDR2 is FQGNSA in the germline V gene. The length of the CDR3 is 15 residues. The CDR3 protein is CASSLVWGTYNEQFF. Written as DNA, the CDR3 is TGTGCCAGCAGCTTAGTTTGGGGCACCTACAATGAGCAGTTCTTC.

This clonotype was detected only a few times. The V and J genes are TRBV6-2 or TRBV6-3 and TRBJ2-3; 7 nucleotides agree with TRBD2. The CDR3 spans 16 residues. J gave up 2 bases and V 2 bases, and 7 bases lay outside the gene matches. From germline, CDR1 is MNHEY and CDR2 SVGEGT. Here the CDR3 reads CASSYPAGKTTDTQYF. For the CDR3, the DNA is TGTGCCAGCAGTTACCCAGCGGGAAAGACCACAGATACGCAGTATTTT.

The sample holds one count of this clonotype. Since a much larger clone is just one base distant, this may be a read error. The rearrangement links TRBV10-2 to TRBJ1-4; the D is unclear. Germline V gene lookup returns CDR1 WSHSY and CDR2 SAAADI. The germline V and J ends were trimmed by 6 bases and 8 bases, with 10 bases remaining between them. The CDR3 has 12 residues. CDR3 region: CASSQSGEKLFF. The CDR3 region has the DNA TGCGCCAGCAGCCAGAGTGGGGAAAAACTGTTTTTT.

The chain joins TRBV7-3 to TRBJ1-1; no clear D gene. Germline CDR1 reads SGHTA; CDR2 reads FQGTGA. This CDR3 region has 14 residues. V lost 2 bases to trimming and J lost 0 bases, with 7 bases between them. The DNA of the CDR3 is TGTGCCAGCAGCTTATCTCCCCTGAACACTGAAGCTTTCTTT. Protein: CASSLSPLNTEAFF.

Concerning this clonotype: Germline is not matched at one junction end, which may reflect a read error. The chain links TRBV7-6 to TRBJ2-1; 9 nucleotides match TRBD1. Per the germline V gene, CDR1 is SGHVS and CDR2 is FNYEAQ. The CDR3 extends over 17 amino acids. The CDR3 is CASSLRWGTGPYNEQFF. The CDR3 nucleotides are TGCGCCAGCAGCCTGAGGTGGGGGACAGGGCCCTACAATGAACAGTTCTTC. The full variable domain, completed using reference TRBV7-6 and TRBJ2-1, is GAGVSQSPRYKVTKRGQDVALRCDPISGHVSLYWYRQALGQGPEFLTYFNYEAQQDKSGLPNDRFSAERPEGSISTLTIQRTEQRDSAMYRCASSLRWGTGPYNEQFFGPGTRLTVL.

This chain joins TRBV29-1 and TRBJ2-1, with a weak D call TRBD1 (6 bases). Per the germline V gene, CDR1 is SQVTM and CDR2 is ANQGSEA. V lost 2 bases to trimming and J lost 6 bases, with 11 bases between them. CDR3 size: 13 residues. The DNA of the CDR3 is TGCAGCGTTGAAATCCAGGGGATCAATGAGCAGTTCTTC. Protein product: CSVEIQGINEQFF.

V is TRBV5-1 and J is TRBJ2-4; D may be TRBD1 (5 bases). The DNA end lines up better with TRBJ2-7; the J call may be wrong. The CDR3 sequence is 15 residues long. Germline CDR1 is SGHRS and CDR2 is YFSETQ. CDR3 in DNA: TGCGCCAGCAGTTTCACCCAGCAGGGAAACTACGAGCAGTACTTC. Encoded protein: CASSFTQQGNYEQYF.